Each of the 17 T cell receptor beta chains below was sequenced from the same sample in a study of a mutant IDH1 vaccine in newly diagnosed glioma (dated by TCRdb to about 2021). Libraries came from the immunoSEQ multiplex PCR assay. TCRdb mirrors the immuneACCESS table, restricted to in-frame sequences. Some clones are absent from its copies; in checked studies, under half trace to an unresolved V gene, and the reason for the others is unknown. Here the sample has 20,000 to 25,000 clones; 82% occur a single time. The ten largest make up less than 15% of the sample. The sample's time point label is to be understood as: week 23, last vaccination. Every vaccine dose consisted of 300 ug of a 20-mer mutant IDH1 peptide in Montanide, administered subcutaneously together with topical imiquimod. Their recognized antigens are unknown. The sample consisted of PBMCs, taken from a glioma patient whose treatment included an IDH1 peptide vaccine. The receptors were gathered from a man younger than 40 with glioma.

The V call is TRBV5-1, the J call TRBJ2-3; 8 nucleotides match TRBD2. Germline trimming cut 9 bases from V and 3 bases from J; bases unmatched to any gene: 15. CDR1 is SGHRS and CDR2 is YFSETQ in the germline V gene. The CDR3 is made up of 16 amino acids. The DNA for the CDR3 is TGCGCCACCTCAGCGGGCCTAGCGGGTGAGACAGATACGCAGTATTTT. Translated: CATSAGLAGETDTQYF. Complete variable domain (other parts from reference TRBV5-1 and TRBJ2-3): KAGVTQTPRYLIKTRGQQVTLSCSPISGHRSVSWYQQTPGQGLQFLFEYFSETQRNKGNFPGRFSGRQFSNSRSEMNVSTLELGDSALYLCATSAGLAGETDTQYFGPGTRLTVL.

This clone is medium-sized. The chain uses TRBV6-5 and TRBJ2-7; D unclear. V was pared by 7 bases and J by 2 bases, with 15 bases between. The CDR3 runs to 14 residues. In germline, CDR1 is MNHEY, CDR2 SVGAGI. The CDR3 sequence is CASTQARYPYEQYF. CDR3 nucleotide sequence: TGTGCCAGCACTCAGGCGCGCTACCCCTACGAGCAGTACTTC.

The rearrangement joins TRBV5-1 to TRBJ1-2; 10 bases are shared with TRBD1. The CDR3 has 14 amino acids. Germline V gene sequence: CDR1 SGHRS, CDR2 YFSETQ. With 4 bases clipped from V and 7 bases from J, the junction kept 7 bases outside the gene matches. The chain's CDR3 is CASSPDGTGVGYTF. For the CDR3, the DNA is TGCGCCAGCAGCCCGGACGGGACAGGGGTTGGCTACACCTTC.

CDR3 residues: CAISAVGVTPEAFF. The CDR3 DNA follows: TGTGCCATCAGTGCGGTAGGGGTGACCCCTGAAGCTTTCTTT. The rearrangement uses TRBV10-3 and TRBJ1-1; the D gene is possibly TRBD1 (5 bases). This CDR3 comprises 14 residues. Between the trimmed V and J ends, which lost 4 bases and 6 bases, there was a span of 15 bases. Germline values: CDR1 ENHRY, CDR2 SYGVKD.

The chain combines TRBV7-2 with TRBJ2-7, with TRBD2 matching over 8 bases. V lost 1 base and J lost 0; bases outside the gene matches: 5. The CDR3 is 16 amino acids. Germline CDR1 and CDR2: SGHTA and FQGNSA. CDR3 region: CASSLGSGSLSYEQYF. The CDR3 DNA follows: TGTGCCAGCAGCTTAGGCAGCGGGAGTCTCTCCTACGAGCAGTACTTC.

The chain has TRBV6-1 and TRBJ2-1; no clear D. Trimming left V 10 bases short and J 5 bases short, with 9 bases between. Germline V lookup: CDR1 MNHNS, CDR2 SASEGT. CDR3 length: 11 amino acids. Here the CDR3 reads CATMMNNEQFF. Here the CDR3 DNA reads TGTGCCACCATGATGAACAATGAGCAGTTCTTC.

This clone appeared a single time. The chain couples TRBV19 to TRBJ2-4; no definite D call. V was trimmed by 6 bases and J by 0 bases, leaving 15 bases between them. This CDR3 is 16 amino acids long. CDR1 is LNHDA, CDR2 SQIVND, per germline (reference sequence). This CDR3 reads CASRGKRDLAKNIQYF. Here the CDR3 DNA reads TGTGCCAGTAGGGGTAAAAGGGATCTAGCCAAAAACATTCAGTACTTC.

V and J are TRBV4-1 and TRBJ1-2; the match to TRBD1 covers 7 bases. V was clipped by 4 bases and J by 5 bases; unmatched bases: 7. The CDR3 has 14 residues. The germline CDR1 and CDR2 sequences are MGHRA and YSYEKL. CDR3 sequence (DNA): TGCGCCAGCAGCCCGGAGGGGGCAGTTTATGGCTACACCTTC. This encodes CASSPEGAVYGYTF.

By frequency in the sample, this clone is medium-sized. The chain uses TRBV10-3 and TRBJ2-1; 7 bases line up with TRBD2. Germline assignment: CDR1 ENHRY and CDR2 SYGVKD. The trim removed 8 bases at V and 6 bases at J, leaving 7 bases unmatched. The CDR3 spans 13 residues. In nucleotides, the CDR3 is TGTGCCATCTGGCGGGAGTCTAGCAATGAGCAGTTCTTC. Protein product: CAIWRESSNEQFF.

CDR3 nucleotide sequence: TGTGCCAGCAGCCTCGGGGCCAACAATGAGCAGTTCTTC. Its protein product is CASSLGANNEQFF. This chain joins TRBV7-7 and TRBJ2-1, with D perhaps assigned TRBD1 or TRBD2 (5 bases each). Germline CDR1 is SSHAT and CDR2 is FNYEAQ (reference sequence). The CDR3 length is 13 residues. V lost 5 bases and J 5 bases, leaving 10 bases between the germline ends. The complete variable domain, with remaining parts taken from reference TRBV7-7 and TRBJ2-1, reads GAGVSQSPRYKVTKRGQDVTLRCDPISSHATLYWYQQALGQGPEFLTYFNYEAQPDKSGLPSDRFSAERPEGSISTLTIQRTEQRDSAMYRCASSLGANNEQFFGPGTRLTVL.

This chain uses TRBV5-1 with TRBJ2-7, with unresolved D. The CDR3 loop spans 14 amino acids. With 4 bases removed from V and 5 bases from J, the gap between germline ends came to 16 bases. The germline CDR1 and CDR2 sequences are SGHRS and YFSETQ. DNA for the CDR3: TGCGCCAGCAGCCCCTCCGACCCCGACCACGAGCAGTACTTC. Its translation is CASSPSDPDHEQYF.

This chain links TRBV27 with TRBJ2-3; TRBD1 or TRBD2 may be the D gene (5 bases each). The CDR3 runs 13 residues. Germline lookup yields CDR1 MNHEY and CDR2 SMNVEV (reference sequence). V was trimmed by 8 bases and J by 2 bases, leaving 11 bases between them. Here the CDR3 DNA reads TGTGCCAGCTGGGACGGGAACACAGATACGCAGTATTTT. Amino acid sequence: CASWDGNTDTQYF.

This chain links TRBV7-8 with TRBJ1-5; perhaps TRBD1 as D (5 bases). This CDR3 has 16 amino acids. Germline V gives CDR1 SGHVS, CDR2 FQNEAQ. Trimming removed 5 bases from V and 6 bases from J, with 20 bases in between. This chain's CDR3 is CASSDSWAKSGQPQHF. The CDR3 DNA reads as TGTGCCAGCAGCGACAGCTGGGCGAAGTCAGGTCAGCCCCAGCATTTT.

The CDR3 region has the DNA TGTGCCAGCAGTGTAATACAGGGGTACAATGAGCAGTTCTTC. It codes for CASSVIQGYNEQFF. The chain couples TRBV6-4 to TRBJ2-1; 7 bases match TRBD1. With V trimmed by 4 bases and J by 4 bases, 4 bases remained unmatched. The CDR3 runs to 14 residues. Germline CDR1 and CDR2: MRHNA and SNTAGT.

This chain connects TRBV18 to TRBJ2-7; D is perhaps TRBD1 (6 bases). The germline gives CDR1 KGHSH, CDR2 LQKENI. The CDR3 runs to 15 residues. Between the trimmed V and J ends, which lost 3 bases and 0 bases, there was a span of 12 bases. CDR3 amino acids: CASSPRQASSYEQYF. CDR3 bases: TGTGCCAGCTCACCTCGACAGGCCAGCTCCTACGAGCAGTACTTC.

The V gene is TRBV10-3, the J gene TRBJ1-5; the D is unclear. V gave up 8 bases and J gave up 4 bases, with 15 bases separating them. Germline assignment: CDR1 ENHRY and CDR2 SYGVKD. The CDR3 is made up of 14 amino acids. CDR3 in DNA: TGTGCCATCTCCGTGGGCGGGCCGAATCAGCCCCAGCATTTT. The encoded protein is CAISVGGPNQPQHF.

V is TRBV5-4 and J is TRBJ2-5; tentatively, D is TRBD1 (5 bases). Germline values: CDR1 SGHNT, CDR2 YYREEE (reference sequence). Trimming stripped 0 bases from V and 7 bases from J, with 10 bases between. This CDR3 comprises 13 residues. The CDR3 sequence: CASSLAGRGTQYF. DNA for the CDR3: TGTGCCAGCAGCTTGGCCGGTAGGGGGACCCAGTACTTC.